This is a list of T cell receptor beta chains from one sample in a study of cytomegalovirus exposure and HLA in healthy donors. Data came from immunoSEQ multiplex PCR; TCRdb stores just in-frame clones and leaves some out. Among 150,000 to 200,000 clones listed, 75% to 85% were seen once. Sequenced input: PBMCs. The receptor set was obtained from a woman aged 50 to 60 in good health and CMV-seronegative. Each CDR3 is given with its conserved first and last residue. Fields, in order: J gene, clone size, D gene, V gene, CDR3 DNA, CDR3 protein. A D gene is named only where the DNA matches it firmly. Clone size is not always given. Where it is, it says once, few, many or a class for expanded clones.

J gene: TRBJ1-2; clone size: .; D gene: .; V gene: TRBV5-1; CDR3 DNA: TGCGCCAGCAGCTTGGGTCCAGACTATGGCTACACCTTC; CDR3 protein: CASSLGPDYGYTF
J gene: TRBJ1-3; clone size: .; D gene: .; V gene: TRBV6-6; CDR3 DNA: TGTGCCAGCAGTTACTCCAACTCTGGAAACACCATATATTTT; CDR3 protein: CASSYSNSGNTIYF
J gene: TRBJ2-7; clone size: .; D gene: TRBD1; V gene: TRBV10-3; CDR3 DNA: TGTGCCATCAGTGAAAGGACAGGAACCTACGAGCAGTACTTC; CDR3 protein: CAISERTGTYEQYF
J gene: TRBJ1-2; clone size: .; D gene: .; V gene: TRBV5-1; CDR3 DNA: TGCGCCAGCAGCTTGGGGGGCCACGGACCTTATGGCTACACCTTC; CDR3 protein: CASSLGGHGPYGYTF
J gene: TRBJ1-5; clone size: .; D gene: .; V gene: TRBV4-3; CDR3 DNA: TGCGCCAGCAGCCAAGGGGGCAGGGGACAGCCCCAGCATTTT; CDR3 protein: CASSQGGRGQPQHF
J gene: TRBJ2-7; clone size: .; D gene: TRBD1; V gene: TRBV11-2; CDR3 DNA: TGTGCCAGCAGCCGAGACAGGGCCAACGAGCAGTACTTC; CDR3 protein: CASSRDRANEQYF
J gene: TRBJ2-1; clone size: .; D gene: TRBD2; V gene: TRBV18; CDR3 DNA: TGTGCCAGCTCACCACGCGGCGGGAGGGCCTACAATGAGCAGTTCTTC; CDR3 protein: CASSPRGGRAYNEQFF
J gene: TRBJ1-5; clone size: .; D gene: .; V gene: TRBV6-1; CDR3 DNA: TGTGCCAGCAGTAGCGGTAATCAGCCCCAGCATTTT; CDR3 protein: CASSSGNQPQHF
J gene: TRBJ1-5; clone size: .; D gene: TRBD1; V gene: TRBV28; CDR3 DNA: TGTGCCAGCAGCCCCGGGACAGGAGGCAATCAGCCCCAGCATTTT; CDR3 protein: CASSPGTGGNQPQHF
J gene: TRBJ1-2; clone size: .; D gene: .; V gene: TRBV18; CDR3 DNA: TGTGCCAGCTCACCAACACAAACAGGGAGCTATGGCTACACCTTC; CDR3 protein: CASSPTQTGSYGYTF
J gene: TRBJ1-1; clone size: .; D gene: .; V gene: TRBV6-1; CDR3 DNA: TGTGCCAGCAGTCCCTACAGCATGAACACTGAAGCTTTCTTT; CDR3 protein: CASSPYSMNTEAFF
J gene: TRBJ2-7; clone size: .; D gene: .; V gene: TRBV30; CDR3 DNA: TGTGCCTTGGGCGGGAACTCCTACGAGCAGTACTTC; CDR3 protein: CALGGNSYEQYF
J gene: TRBJ2-1; clone size: .; D gene: .; V gene: TRBV7-2; CDR3 DNA: TGTGCCAGCAGCTTAGGTTTCGGTGAGCAGTTCTTC; CDR3 protein: CASSLGFGEQFF
J gene: TRBJ2-1; clone size: .; D gene: TRBD1; V gene: TRBV6-5; CDR3 DNA: TGTGCCAGCAGTTATCTCGGACAGGGCCGCTACAATGAGCAGTTCTTC; CDR3 protein: CASSYLGQGRYNEQFF
J gene: TRBJ2-5; clone size: .; D gene: .; V gene: TRBV5-4; CDR3 DNA: TGTGCCAGCTTCACGAGGGGGAGGGCCCAAGAGACCCAGTACTTC; CDR3 protein: CASFTRGRAQETQYF
J gene: TRBJ2-1; clone size: .; D gene: TRBD1; V gene: TRBV18; CDR3 DNA: TGTGCCAGCTCACCTCGGACAGGAAGGCTCTACAATGAGCAGTTCTTC; CDR3 protein: CASSPRTGRLYNEQFF
J gene: TRBJ2-7; clone size: .; D gene: TRBD2; V gene: TRBV6-6; CDR3 DNA: TGTGCCAGCAGTTACCCGGGGGGGAGCTCCTACGAGCAGTACTTC; CDR3 protein: CASSYPGGSSYEQYF
J gene: TRBJ1-1; clone size: .; D gene: .; V gene: TRBV10-2; CDR3 DNA: TGCGCCAGCACCCAAGGGGGGAACACTGAAGCTTTCTTT; CDR3 protein: CASTQGGNTEAFF
J gene: TRBJ1-5; clone size: .; D gene: .; V gene: TRBV6-6; CDR3 DNA: TGTGCCAGCGGTTTGCGGGTTAGCAATCAGCCCCAGCATTTT; CDR3 protein: CASGLRVSNQPQHF
J gene: TRBJ2-7; clone size: .; D gene: .; V gene: TRBV6-1; CDR3 DNA: TGTGCCAGCAGTGTGGGTGCAGGGCCGGGCTACGAGCAGTACTTC; CDR3 protein: CASSVGAGPGYEQYF
J gene: TRBJ1-2; clone size: .; D gene: .; V gene: TRBV18; CDR3 DNA: TGTGCCAGCTCACCCCCGGCAGGCTCGGACTACACCTTC; CDR3 protein: CASSPPAGSDYTF
J gene: TRBJ2-3; clone size: few; D gene: TRBD2; V gene: TRBV9; CDR3 DNA: TGTGCCAGCAGCGTAGTTGCTAATAGCGGGAGAATCTCGCAGTATTTT; CDR3 protein: CASSVVANSGRISQYF